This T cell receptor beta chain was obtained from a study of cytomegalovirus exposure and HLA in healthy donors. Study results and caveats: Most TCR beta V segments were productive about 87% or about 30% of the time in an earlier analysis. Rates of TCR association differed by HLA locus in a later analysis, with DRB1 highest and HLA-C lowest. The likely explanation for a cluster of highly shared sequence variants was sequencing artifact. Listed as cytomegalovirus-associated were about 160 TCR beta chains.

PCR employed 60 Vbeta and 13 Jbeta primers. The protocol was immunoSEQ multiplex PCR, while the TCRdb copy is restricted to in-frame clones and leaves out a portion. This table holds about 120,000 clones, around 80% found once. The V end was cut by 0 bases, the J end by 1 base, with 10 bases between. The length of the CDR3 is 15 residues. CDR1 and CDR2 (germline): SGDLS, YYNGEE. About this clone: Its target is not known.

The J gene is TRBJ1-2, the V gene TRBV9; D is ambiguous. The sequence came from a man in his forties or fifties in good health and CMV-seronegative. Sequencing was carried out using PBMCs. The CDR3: CASSVDGSGNYGYTF. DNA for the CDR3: TGTGCCAGCAGCGTAGACGGGAGTGGTAACTATGGCTACACCTTC.